This TCR beta chain is from a study of neurological immune-mediated disorders. The wider study: About 90% of the 34 multiple sclerosis patients had relapsing-remitting disease; 3 had secondary progressive. Whole-study findings and limits: HTLV-1-associated myelopathy led in TCR clonal expansion, while multiple sclerosis ranked lowest, below healthy controls.

This clonotype was counted ten times or more. Its antigen is as yet unknown. Unsorted libraries were generated from 2 million PBMCs held at -80 degrees C. TCRdb reprocessed the 5' RACE reads via MiXCR and lists one record per CDR3 protein. The sample carries 110,000 or so distinct CDR3 sequences, 3.2% recorded once. Losses at the gene ends were 6 bases for V and 7 bases for J; bases not matched to a gene: 4. Per germline, CDR1 DFQATT and CDR2 SNEGSKA (reference sequence). The CDR3 totals 12 residues. The chain links TRBV20-1 to TRBJ1-2; 11 nucleotides agree with TRBD1. What was sequenced was PBMCs. The sequence was obtained from a woman in her twenties or thirties with multiple sclerosis. In DNA form, the CDR3 reads TGCAGTGCGCCGGACAGGGGGCTTGGCTACACCTTC. This codes for CSAPDRGLGYTF.